Below, one T cell receptor (beta chain) is given with its context. This specimen comes from a study of blood T cell repertoires in COVID-19. As for the study in general: Nucleic acid was either cDNA or gDNA, and it came from T cells, B-cell-depleted T cells, or PBMCs.

This table comes from immunoSEQ multiplex PCR, and its TCRdb copy is limited to in-frame clones, with some not included. The sample has roughly 33,000 clones, 80% to 90% seen once. Trimming took off 0 bases at V and 10 bases at J, with 10 bases between the two ends. CDR3 length: 14 amino acids. CDR1 and CDR2 from the germline V gene are MNHNS and SASEGT. This TCR was recovered from a human donor in a cohort sampled during active COVID-19. The chain recombines TRBV6-1 with TRBJ1-6, with D uncertain. The sequencing input was peripheral blood. CDR3 sequence: CASSEAVAESPLHF. CDR3 DNA sequence: TGTGCCAGCAGTGAAGCGGTCGCGGAATCACCCCTCCACTTT.